This note documents a single T cell receptor (beta chain) sequence. Original analysis: From reference gene primer amplification, estimates of nucleated cell counts were derived. Profiled with immunoSEQ multiplex PCR; TCRdb holds only in-frame clones, not every one. V, J and clone size are those of that table, while D and trimming were read from the DNA. In the table there are about 250,000 clones, about 90% of which are singletons. The sample is drawn from a study of blood T cell repertoires in COVID-19. Whole-study context: Samples came from the United States, Italy and Spain, spanning acute and convalescent COVID-19.

Germline CDR1 reads LGHDT; CDR2 reads YNNKEL (reference sequence). The CDR3 is 12 amino acids. Losses at the gene ends were 6 bases for V and 6 bases for J; bases not matched to a gene: 5. The genes are TRBV3-1 (or the pseudogene TRBV3-2) and TRBJ2-7; 7 bases are a match to TRBD1. The sample taken for sequencing was peripheral blood. This receptor was obtained from a man older than 75 with acute or convalescent COVID-19. This chain's CDR3 is CASSQTGVEQYF. The CDR3 bases are TGTGCCAGCAGTCAAACAGGGGTCGAGCAGTACTTC.